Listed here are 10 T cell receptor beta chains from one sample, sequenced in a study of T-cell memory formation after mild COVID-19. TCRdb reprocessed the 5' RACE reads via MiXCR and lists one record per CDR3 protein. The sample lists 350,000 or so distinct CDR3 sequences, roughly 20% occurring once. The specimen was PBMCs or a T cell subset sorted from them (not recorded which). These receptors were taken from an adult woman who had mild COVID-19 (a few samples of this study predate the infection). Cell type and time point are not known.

The CDR3 is CASSLRVSRGRLNQPQHF. The CDR3 region has the DNA TGTGCCAGCAGTTTACGGGTCAGCAGGGGGCGCCTCAATCAGCCCCAGCATTTT. The rearrangement joins TRBV12-3 or TRBV12-4 to TRBJ1-5, with 8 bases matching TRBD1. The CDR3 loop spans 18 amino acids. V was pared by 2 bases and J by 3 bases, with 12 bases of the junction left unmatched.

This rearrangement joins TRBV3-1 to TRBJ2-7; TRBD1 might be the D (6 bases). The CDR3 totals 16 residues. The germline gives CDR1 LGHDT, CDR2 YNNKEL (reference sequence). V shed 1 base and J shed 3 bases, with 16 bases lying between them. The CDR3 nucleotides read TGTGCCAGCAGCCAAGCGACAGGACGAAGTATCTACGAGCAGTACTTC. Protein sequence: CASSQATGRSIYEQYF.

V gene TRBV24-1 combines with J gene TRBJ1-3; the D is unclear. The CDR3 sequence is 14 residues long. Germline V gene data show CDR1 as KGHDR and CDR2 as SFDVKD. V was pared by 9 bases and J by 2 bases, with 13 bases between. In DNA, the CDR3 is TGTGCCACCGCCCAGCGGGTAGCTGGAAACACCATATATTTT. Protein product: CATAQRVAGNTIYF.

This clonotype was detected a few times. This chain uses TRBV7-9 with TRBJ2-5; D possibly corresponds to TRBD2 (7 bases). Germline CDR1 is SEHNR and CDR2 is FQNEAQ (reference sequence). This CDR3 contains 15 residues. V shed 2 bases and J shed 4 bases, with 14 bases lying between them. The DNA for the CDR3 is TGTGCCAGCAGCTTATATCGGAGGGGGGGAGAGACCCAGTACTTC. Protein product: CASSLYRRGGETQYF. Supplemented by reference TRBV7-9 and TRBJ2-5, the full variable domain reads DTGVSQNPRHKITKRGQNVTFRCDPISEHNRLYWYRQTLGQGPEFLTYFQNEAQLEKSRLLSDRFSAERPKGSFSTLEIQRTEQGDSAMYLCASSLYRRGGETQYFGPGTRLLVL.

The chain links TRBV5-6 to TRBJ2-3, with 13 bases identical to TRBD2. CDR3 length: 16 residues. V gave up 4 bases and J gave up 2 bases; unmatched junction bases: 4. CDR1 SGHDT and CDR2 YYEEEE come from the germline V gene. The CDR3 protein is CASSTGLAGVTDTQYF. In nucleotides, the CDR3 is TGTGCCAGCAGCACCGGACTAGCGGGGGTCACAGATACGCAGTATTTT.

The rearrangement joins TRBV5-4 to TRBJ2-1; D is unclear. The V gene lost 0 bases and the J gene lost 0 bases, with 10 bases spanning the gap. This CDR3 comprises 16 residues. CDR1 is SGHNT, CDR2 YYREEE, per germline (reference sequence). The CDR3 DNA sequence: TGTGCCAGCAGCTTGGCTGGGGTGAGCTCCTACAATGAGCAGTTCTTC. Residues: CASSLAGVSSYNEQFF.

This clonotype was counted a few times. The CDR3 coding sequence is TGCAGCGTTACGCAGACTTCGGGAGAGACCCAGTACTTC. Translating it yields CSVTQTSGETQYF. The chain links TRBV29-1 to TRBJ2-5, with no clear D. The ends were cut back, 5 bases at V and 4 bases at J, with 14 bases in the middle. CDR3 length equals 13 residues. The germline gives CDR1 SQVTM, CDR2 ANQGSEA.

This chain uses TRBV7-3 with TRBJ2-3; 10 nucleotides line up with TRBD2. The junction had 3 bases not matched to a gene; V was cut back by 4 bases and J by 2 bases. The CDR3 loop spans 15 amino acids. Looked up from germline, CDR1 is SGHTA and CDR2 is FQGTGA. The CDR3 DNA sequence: TGTGCCAGCAGCTCAGGACTAGCGGTCACAGATACGCAGTATTTT. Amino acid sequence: CASSSGLAVTDTQYF.

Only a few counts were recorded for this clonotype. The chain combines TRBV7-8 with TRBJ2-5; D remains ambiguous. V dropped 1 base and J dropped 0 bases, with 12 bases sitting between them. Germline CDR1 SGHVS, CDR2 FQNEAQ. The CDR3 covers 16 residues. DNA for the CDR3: TGTGCCAGCAGCTTAGGGGCTGCTACAAACCAAGAGACCCAGTACTTC. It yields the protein CASSLGAATNQETQYF.

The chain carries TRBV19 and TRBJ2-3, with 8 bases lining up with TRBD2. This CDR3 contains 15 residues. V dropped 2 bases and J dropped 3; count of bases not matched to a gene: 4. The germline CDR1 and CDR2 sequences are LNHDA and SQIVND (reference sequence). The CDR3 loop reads CASSITSGLTDTQYF. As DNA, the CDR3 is TGTGCCAGTAGTATAACTAGCGGCTTAACAGATACGCAGTATTTT.